Below are 29 T cell receptor beta chains sequenced from a single sample in a study of control samples from healthy donors and cancer patients. Generated by immunoSEQ multiplex PCR, the TCRdb table keeps only in-frame clones and is missing some. The sample shows under 150,000 clones, just under 95% of them seen only once. Sample: blood. These receptors were taken from a man aged 25-40 years in good health.

The chain combines TRBV2 with TRBJ2-2; D is uncertain. The CDR3 length is 11 residues. V was trimmed by 3 bases and J by 4 bases, leaving 0 bases between them. Germline V gene sequence: CDR1 SNHLY, CDR2 FYNNEI. The CDR3, as DNA: TGTGCCAGCAGTGACACCGGGGAGCTGTTTTTT. This codes for CASSDTGELFF.

This clone occurred once. The chain carries TRBV23-1 and TRBJ1-4; D remains ambiguous. TRBV23-1 is classed as an ORF, of uncertain function. Trimming removed 0 bases at V and 4 bases at J, with 18 bases between. The CDR3 has 18 residues. The CDR3 DNA is TGCGCCAGCAGTCAATCGAGCCCGGATAGTCTCGGTAATGAAAAACTGTTTTTT. Its protein product is CASSQSSPDSLGNEKLFF.

This rearrangement joins TRBV2 to TRBJ1-1; 9 bases are a match to TRBD1. Germline-derived CDR1 and CDR2 are SNHLY and FYNNEI. The CDR3 is made up of 14 amino acids. V trimming: 4 bases; J trimming: 3 bases; junction bases outside the gene matches: 3. DNA for the CDR3: TGTGCCAGCAGTGGGGACAGGGAGGACACTGAAGCTTTCTTT. As protein: CASSGDREDTEAFF.

The sample holds a few counts of this clone. This chain uses TRBV6-2 or TRBV6-3 with TRBJ2-1, with 10 nucleotides matching TRBD1. This CDR3 has 15 amino acids. Germline CDR1 reads MNHEY; CDR2 reads SVGEGT. Germline trimming cut 3 bases from V and 4 bases from J; bases unmatched to any gene: 3. CDR3 coding DNA: TGTGCCAGCAGTTATGGGACAGGGGATTACAATGAGCAGTTCTTC. Translated, it gives CASSYGTGDYNEQFF.

This sequence joins TRBV20-1 and TRBJ1-2, with 12 nucleotides matching TRBD1. The germline V gene has CDR1 DFQATT and CDR2 SNEGSKA (reference sequence). With V trimmed by 3 bases and J by 8 bases, 13 bases remained unmatched. CDR3 length: 16 amino acids. The CDR3 loop is CSASSLGTGGAGGYTF. CDR3 nucleotide sequence: TGCAGTGCTAGTAGTCTCGGGACAGGGGGCGCGGGAGGCTACACCTTC.

The genes are TRBV28 and TRBJ2-4, with D unresolved. Germline V gene sequence: CDR1 MDHEN, CDR2 SYDVKM. Trimming took 4 bases from V and 0 from J, leaving 7 bases between them. The CDR3 is made up of 14 amino acids. CDR3 nucleotide sequence: TGTGCCAGCAGTTCAGGAGTAGCCAAAAACATTCAGTACTTC. Protein product: CASSSGVAKNIQYF.

This chain links TRBV11-3 with TRBJ2-5; the D gene is possibly TRBD2 (6 bases). The CDR3 extends over 13 amino acids. V was pared by 6 bases and J by 2 bases, with 10 bases between. CDR1 SGHNT and CDR2 YENEEA come from the germline V gene. The DNA of the CDR3 is TGTGCCAGCAGACCGAGCGGGCAAGAGACCCAGTACTTC. Its translation: CASRPSGQETQYF.

This clone has more than one count but fewer than ten. The rearrangement joins TRBV12-3 or TRBV12-4 to TRBJ1-1, with 7 bases matching TRBD1. Trimming at V came to 3 bases and at J to 4 bases, leaving 2 bases not matched to a gene. The CDR3 is 13 residues long. The CDR3 spells CASSFDRVTEAFF. CDR3 bases: TGTGCCAGCAGTTTCGACAGGGTCACTGAAGCTTTCTTT.

The V call is TRBV7-9, the J call TRBJ1-1; 8 nucleotides align to TRBD1. Germline-derived CDR1 and CDR2 are SEHNR and FQNEAQ (reference sequence). The length of the CDR3 is 16 residues. J gave up 0 bases and V 1 base, and 4 bases lay outside the gene matches. Here the CDR3 reads CASSLDHRGLNTEAFF. The CDR3 nucleotides are TGTGCCAGCAGCTTAGATCACAGGGGGTTGAACACTGAAGCTTTCTTT.

This chain's CDR3 is CASSLRGRNTEAFF. CDR3 DNA sequence: TGTGCCAGCAGTCTCAGGGGAAGGAACACTGAAGCTTTCTTT. J is TRBJ1-1 and V is TRBV6-5; D might be TRBD1 (6 bases). V dropped 5 bases and J dropped 1 base, with 11 bases sitting between them. From germline, CDR1 is MNHEY and CDR2 SVGAGI. The CDR3 contains 14 residues.

This chain uses TRBV30 with TRBJ2-7; the D gene could be TRBD1 or TRBD2 (5 bases each). Germline V CDR1 and CDR2: GTSNPN, SVGIG (reference sequence). The V end lost 1 base, the J end lost 5 bases, and 21 bases lay between the germline ends. The CDR3 is 16 residues long. CDR3 bases: TGTGCCTGGAGTGGAAAACTTGGGACCCGATCACACGAGCAGTACTTC. Its protein product is CAWSGKLGTRSHEQYF.

The chain carries TRBV21-1 and TRBJ2-7; TRBD1 reflects the table's D call only, with no check against the DNA. TRBV21-1 is designated a pseudogene. The CDR3 totals 15 residues. CDR3 nucleotide sequence: TGTGCCAGCTCCAAACCCCAGGGAATTAACTACGAGCAGTACTTC. Translating gives CASSKPQGINYEQYF.

The V and J genes are TRBV5-1 and TRBJ2-1, with 11 bases aligning to TRBD2. Germline V gives CDR1 SGHRS, CDR2 YFSETQ. This CDR3 contains 16 residues. V trimming: 4 bases; J trimming: 4 bases; junction bases outside the gene matches: 7. The CDR3 DNA follows: TGCGCCAGCAGCCTAATAGCGGGAGGGACATACAATGAGCAGTTCTTC. Encoded protein: CASSLIAGGTYNEQFF.

This rearrangement joins TRBV19 to TRBJ1-2; 10 positions match TRBD1. Germline-derived CDR1 and CDR2 are LNHDA and SQIVND (reference sequence). The CDR3 extends over 15 amino acids. V lost 4 bases to trimming and J lost 7 bases; unmatched junction nucleotides: 9. CDR3 residues: CASSTTGGVSGGYTF. In DNA form, the CDR3 reads TGTGCCAGTAGTACGACAGGGGGCGTAAGTGGTGGCTACACCTTC.

This chain connects TRBV27 to TRBJ2-7, with TRBD2 identical over 9 bases. The ends lost 7 bases at V and 2 bases at J; junction bases unmatched: 12. Germline assignment: CDR1 MNHEY and CDR2 SMNVEV (reference sequence). This CDR3 contains 16 residues. Here the CDR3 reads CASTSPNSGGTYEQYF. CDR3 DNA: TGTGCCAGCACCTCCCCAAATAGCGGGGGCACCTACGAGCAGTACTTC.

This chain connects TRBV2 to TRBJ2-1; TRBD2 might be the D (6 bases). The germline V gene has CDR1 SNHLY and CDR2 FYNNEI. V was clipped by 4 bases and J by 9 bases, with 10 bases between them. The CDR3 extends over 12 amino acids. The CDR3 coding sequence is TGTGCCAGCAGTGGGGGGGTTAGTGAGCAGTTCTTC. This sequence encodes CASSGGVSEQFF.

The J gene is TRBJ1-2, the V gene TRBV7-9; 7 positions agree with TRBD1. Looked up from germline, CDR1 is SEHNR and CDR2 is FQNEAQ (reference sequence). The junction had 4 bases not matched to a gene; V was cut back by 3 bases and J by 0 bases. The CDR3 is 15 residues long. CDR3 protein: CASSFYRGANYGYTF. DNA of the CDR3: TGTGCCAGCAGCTTCTACAGGGGAGCTAACTATGGCTACACCTTC.

The CDR3 protein is CASSVSWEDNEQFF. The CDR3 DNA follows: TGTGCCAGCAGTGTCAGTTGGGAGGACAATGAGCAGTTCTTC. The chain has TRBV6-4 and TRBJ2-1; possible D gene TRBD2, 6 bases. Germline CDR1 is MRHNA and CDR2 is SNTAGT. Trimming removed 4 bases from V and 5 bases from J, with 12 bases in between. The CDR3 has 14 residues.

The V call is TRBV7-9, the J call TRBJ1-1; D is undetermined. V was cut by 2 bases and J by 1 base, with 5 bases left in between. Germline CDR1 SEHNR, CDR2 FQNEAQ (reference sequence). CDR3 length: 13 amino acids. Here the CDR3 DNA reads TGTGCCAGCAGCTTAAACAGGAACACTGAAGCTTTCTTT. Translation gives CASSLNRNTEAFF.

This rearrangement joins TRBV19 to TRBJ2-2; a weak D match, TRBD2 (6 bases). Trimming left V 2 bases short and J 3 bases short, with 10 bases between. Germline CDR1 reads LNHDA; CDR2 reads SQIVND (reference sequence). The CDR3 extends over 15 amino acids. Written as DNA, the CDR3 is TGTGCCAGTAGTATATTTAGCGGTCACACCGGGGAGCTGTTTTTT. Translating gives CASSIFSGHTGELFF.

The genes are TRBV7-2 and TRBJ2-7, with 15 bases fitting TRBD2. The J segment lost 7 bases and the V segment lost 5 bases, leaving 9 bases of the junction unmatched. The CDR3 is 16 residues long. Per the germline V gene, CDR1 is SGHTA and CDR2 is FQGNSA. The CDR3 sequence is CASSPEGLAGGDEQYF. The CDR3, as DNA: TGTGCCAGCAGCCCGGAGGGACTAGCGGGAGGTGATGAGCAGTACTTC.

The CDR3 DNA reads TGTGCCATCAGTGAGTCGAGCGTAGCGGGAGGGGGCAATGAGCAGTTCTTC. This gives the protein CAISESSVAGGGNEQFF. The V gene is TRBV10-3, the J gene TRBJ2-1; 11 bases map to TRBD2. Germline V gene data show CDR1 as ENHRY and CDR2 as SYGVKD. The CDR3 consists of 17 residues. V dropped 0 bases and J dropped 6; count of bases not matched to a gene: 7.

The chain links TRBV24-1 to TRBJ1-3; D gene ambiguous. This CDR3 comprises 15 residues. With 2 bases removed from V and 1 base from J, the gap between germline ends came to 8 bases. Germline lookup yields CDR1 KGHDR and CDR2 SFDVKD. In DNA form, the CDR3 reads TGTGCCACCAGTGATTCGAAAGGGTCTGGAAACACCATATATTTT. As protein: CATSDSKGSGNTIYF.

This rearrangement joins TRBV6-1 to TRBJ2-2; D remains ambiguous. Germline lookup yields CDR1 MNHNS and CDR2 SASEGT. The CDR3 consists of 14 residues. V was trimmed by 2 bases and J by 3 bases, leaving 7 bases between them. The CDR3 DNA reads as TGTGCCAGCAGTGAACACCGGGACACCGGGGAGCTGTTTTTT. Translating it yields CASSEHRDTGELFF.

The chain links TRBV7-2 to TRBJ2-1; D remains unclear. The CDR3 spans 12 residues. V dropped 3 bases and J dropped 6 bases, with 6 bases sitting between them. The germline CDR1 and CDR2 sequences are SGHTA and FQGNSA. DNA for the CDR3: TGTGCCAGCAGCTTGGGCTTCAATGAGCAGTTCTTC. It codes for CASSLGFNEQFF.

The chain links TRBV24-1 to TRBJ1-5; the D gene is possibly TRBD1 (5 bases). Germline V CDR1 and CDR2: KGHDR, SFDVKD. V shed 3 bases and J shed 4 bases, with 9 bases lying between them. CDR3 length: 14 amino acids. The CDR3 region has the DNA TGTGCCACCAGTGATCCACAGGCTAATCAGCCCCAGCATTTT. Encoded protein: CATSDPQANQPQHF.

This chain connects TRBV2 to TRBJ2-1; 8 bases fit TRBD2. Germline CDR1 and CDR2: SNHLY and FYNNEI. V was pared by 8 bases and J by 5 bases, with 8 bases of the junction left unmatched. The CDR3 sequence is 14 residues long. This CDR3 is CASRGGISNNEQFF. DNA of the CDR3: TGTGCCAGCCGGGGGGGGATTTCTAACAATGAGCAGTTCTTC.

The rearrangement uses TRBV5-4 and TRBJ1-1, with 8 bases lining up with TRBD1. CDR3 length: 15 residues. V lost 3 bases and J lost 1; bases outside the gene matches: 5. Germline CDR1 is SGHNT and CDR2 is YYREEE (reference sequence). CDR3 bases: TGTGCCAGCAGCTACGGACAGGGATCGAACACTGAAGCTTTCTTT. It translates to CASSYGQGSNTEAFF.

The chain couples TRBV2 to TRBJ2-7; D possibly corresponds to TRBD2 (6 bases). The CDR3 extends over 14 amino acids. Germline V lookup: CDR1 SNHLY, CDR2 FYNNEI. The V end lost 5 bases, the J end lost 4 bases, and 15 bases lay between the germline ends. The CDR3 nucleotides are TGTGCCAGCAGTCGCGGGGTATTCGGTTACGAGCAGTACTTC. It yields the protein CASSRGVFGYEQYF.